The 23 T cell receptor beta chains reported below all come from one sample, sequenced in a study of shared clonotypes between healthy human individuals (dated by TCRdb to 2018 to 2020). The receptor library was made with the immunoSEQ multiplex PCR assay. TCRdb took over this immuneACCESS table, retaining in-frame rearrangements with V and J assigned. Such tables are incomplete; in checked studies, under half of the missing clones stem from an unresolved V gene, and the remainder is unexplained. This sample holds approximately 500,000 clones; roughly 79% were observed only once. The ten largest make up under 15% of the sample. Sample: PBMCs. These receptors came from a woman in her 40s in good health. Some clones in this sample may be carry-over from other donors' samples.

The rearrangement uses TRBV19 and TRBJ1-1, with D tentatively TRBD1 (6 bases). This CDR3 region has 15 residues. Germline loops: CDR1 LNHDA, CDR2 SQIVND (reference sequence). The V end lost 7 bases, the J end lost 5 bases, and 20 bases lay between the germline ends. As DNA, the CDR3 is TGTGCCAGTACCCCGAGGGGGGGACTGGGGACTGAAGCTTTCTTT. Amino acid sequence: CASTPRGGLGTEAFF.

CDR3 in amino acids: CSVWVQGSSGNTIYF. The CDR3 region has the DNA TGCAGCGTCTGGGTACAGGGAAGCTCTGGAAACACCATATATTTT. The rearrangement uses TRBV29-1 and TRBJ1-3; weak D call: TRBD1 (6 bases). The germline V gene has CDR1 SQVTM and CDR2 ANQGSEA. Deletions cut 6 bases from V and 0 bases from J, with 15 bases between. The CDR3 has 15 residues.

This clone was counted a few times. This chain links TRBV18 with TRBJ1-1, with a tentative D call TRBD1 (5 bases). CDR3 length: 13 amino acids. The germline gives CDR1 KGHSH, CDR2 LQKENI. The V and J ends lost 2 bases and 7 bases respectively, with 11 bases between them. The CDR3, as DNA: TGTGCCAGCTCACCAATGAGAGACAGTGAAGCTTTCTTT. The encoded protein is CASSPMRDSEAFF.

Note on this clone: Different DNA sequences within this sample yield the same CDR3. The J gene is TRBJ2-5, the V gene TRBV19; weak D call: TRBD1 (7 bases). Germline V CDR1 and CDR2: LNHDA, SQIVND (reference sequence). This CDR3 has 13 amino acids. V was cut by 2 bases and J by 4 bases, with 8 bases left in between. CDR3 loop: CASSIQGGETQYF. The CDR3 DNA sequence: TGTGCCAGTAGTATACAGGGGGGAGAGACCCAGTACTTC.

This sequence joins TRBV2 and TRBJ2-1, with TRBD2 matching 15 bases. The V gene end was trimmed by 4 bases and the J gene end by 11 bases; junction bases not matched to a gene: 9. The CDR3 is 16 residues long. CDR1 SNHLY and CDR2 FYNNEI come from the germline V gene. The CDR3 reads CASSVTRGLAGGKQFF. Written as DNA, the CDR3 is TGTGCCAGCAGTGTTACCCGTGGACTAGCGGGAGGGAAGCAGTTCTTC.

This clone was recorded a few times. This chain joins TRBV28 and TRBJ1-1; TRBD1 might be the D (5 bases). Germline V lookup: CDR1 MDHEN, CDR2 SYDVKM. Trimming took 3 bases from V and 4 from J, leaving 15 bases between them. The CDR3 runs 15 residues. The CDR3, as DNA: TGTGCCAGCAGTTTCTCGCAGGGAATATCCACTGAAGCTTTCTTT. Amino acids: CASSFSQGISTEAFF.

The V call is TRBV19, the J call TRBJ2-2; perhaps TRBD2 as D (5 bases). Germline loops: CDR1 LNHDA, CDR2 SQIVND (reference sequence). V was trimmed by 10 bases and J by 5 bases, leaving 11 bases between them. The CDR3 extends over 12 amino acids. CDR3 residues: CATGRDTGELFF. CDR3 nucleotides: TGTGCCACCGGACGGGATACCGGGGAGCTGTTTTTT.

This chain connects TRBV5-4 to TRBJ2-7; no clear D. V was cut by 3 bases and J by 0 bases, with 10 bases left in between. CDR1 SGHNT and CDR2 YYREEE come from the germline V gene (reference sequence). This CDR3 is 14 amino acids long. The CDR3 bases are TGTGCCAGCAGCTCCTCAGGATTCTCCTACGAGCAGTACTTC. Amino acids: CASSSSGFSYEQYF.

The chain joins TRBV7-2 to TRBJ2-3; tentatively, D is TRBD2 (5 bases). V lost 7 bases, J lost 7 bases, and 15 bases lay in between. The CDR3 totals 13 residues. Germline lookup yields CDR1 SGHTA and CDR2 FQGNSA. The CDR3, as DNA: TGTGCCAGCACCCCTTACTTCGGGAATACGCAGTATTTT. It specifies CASTPYFGNTQYF.

This clone was seen once. V and J are TRBV5-1 and TRBJ2-1; possibly TRBD2 for D (7 bases). The V end lost 6 bases, the J end lost 2 bases, and 18 bases lay between the germline ends. CDR1 is SGHRS, CDR2 YFSETQ, per germline. The CDR3 has 16 residues. This chain's CDR3 is CASNPLAGATYNEQFF. CDR3 nucleotides: TGCGCCAGCAATCCTCTTGCGGGGGCTACCTACAATGAGCAGTTCTTC.

The chain uses TRBV4-2 and TRBJ2-3; D is unclear. Germline V lookup: CDR1 LGHNA, CDR2 YNFKEQ. V lost 0 bases, J lost 5 bases, and 6 bases lay in between. The CDR3 runs to 13 residues. CDR3 DNA sequence: TGTGCCAGCAGCCAAGATCCGGGAGATACGCAGTATTTT. Translating gives CASSQDPGDTQYF.

This chain connects TRBV5-5 to TRBJ2-5, with 7 nucleotides matching TRBD2. This CDR3 region has 14 residues. The V gene end was trimmed by 3 bases and the J gene end by 1 base; junction bases not matched to a gene: 3. The germline V gene encodes CDR1 SGHKS and CDR2 YYEKEE (reference sequence). Here the CDR3 DNA reads TGTGCCAGCAGCTGGGGGACTACCCAAGAGACCCAGTACTTC. Protein product: CASSWGTTQETQYF.

The gene calls are TRBV27 and TRBJ2-1, with 8 bases matching TRBD2. With V trimmed by 8 bases and J by 7 bases, 10 bases remained unmatched. CDR1 and CDR2 from the germline V gene are MNHEY and SMNVEV (reference sequence). The CDR3 runs to 14 residues. The CDR3 reads CASGGLAEENEQFF. The DNA of the CDR3 is TGTGCCAGCGGTGGACTAGCAGAAGAAAATGAGCAGTTCTTC.

This clone was seen a handful of times. The chain joins TRBV7-9 to TRBJ1-5; D is unclear. The CDR3 contains 17 residues. CDR1 and CDR2 (germline): SEHNR, FQNEAQ (reference sequence). Trimming cost V 1 base and J 2 bases, with 15 bases left between them. As DNA, the CDR3 is TGTGCCAGCAGCTTAGATCTGGTCACGGCGGGCAATCAGCCCCAGCATTTT. Residues: CASSLDLVTAGNQPQHF.

The chain links TRBV30 to TRBJ2-4, with 8 bases lining up with TRBD1. CDR1 is GTSNPN and CDR2 is SVGIG in the germline V gene (reference sequence). This CDR3 contains 15 residues. V was pared by 3 bases and J by 7 bases, with 11 bases of the junction left unmatched. The CDR3 bases are TGTGCCTGGAGCGACAGGGGAAGTGGGGGGAACATTCAGTACTTC. It translates to CAWSDRGSGGNIQYF.

The J gene is TRBJ2-5, the V gene TRBV2, with D possibly TRBD2 on 6 matching bases. Germline loops: CDR1 SNHLY, CDR2 FYNNEI. The germline V and J ends were trimmed by 6 bases and 9 bases, with 8 bases remaining between them. This CDR3 is 10 amino acids long. Written as DNA, the CDR3 is TGTGCCAGCAGCGGCGGGGCCCAGTACTTC. This codes for CASSGGAQYF.

The rearrangement uses TRBV11-2 and TRBJ1-5, with 7 bases lining up with TRBD1. The junction had 6 bases not matched to a gene; V was cut back by 5 bases and J by 5 bases. This CDR3 has 14 residues. Per germline, CDR1 SGHAT and CDR2 FQNNGV. CDR3 nucleotide sequence: TGTGCCAGCAGCCCGGGGACAGCTGATCAGCCCCAGCATTTT. It is translated as CASSPGTADQPQHF.

This clone was detected a few times. The chain recombines TRBV29-1 with TRBJ2-7; TRBD1 matches 11 bases. V gave up 1 base and J gave up 3 bases; unmatched junction bases: 2. Germline V gene sequence: CDR1 SQVTM, CDR2 ANQGSEA. The CDR3 is made up of 14 amino acids. The CDR3 sequence is CSVEGDRGIYEQYF. The CDR3 coding sequence is TGCAGCGTTGAAGGGGACAGGGGGATCTACGAGCAGTACTTC.

This rearrangement joins TRBV19 to TRBJ1-1, with 7 positions matching TRBD1. CDR1 LNHDA and CDR2 SQIVND come from the germline V gene (reference sequence). This CDR3 has 16 amino acids. J was trimmed by 3 bases and V by 3 bases; bases with no gene match: 10. CDR3 coding DNA: TGTGCCAGTAGTATGTCGACAGGGCGGCGTGACACTGAAGCTTTCTTT. Protein sequence: CASSMSTGRRDTEAFF.

V gene TRBV30 combines with J gene TRBJ2-7; D unclear. CDR1 is GTSNPN and CDR2 is SVGIG in the germline V gene (reference sequence). This CDR3 has 11 residues. The V gene lost 2 bases and the J gene lost 6 bases, with 8 bases spanning the gap. In nucleotides, the CDR3 is TGTGCCTGGAGTACTTCAGCCGAGCAGTACTTC. Its protein is CAWSTSAEQYF.

The V gene is TRBV15, the J gene TRBJ1-5; D unclear. The CDR3 extends over 13 amino acids. Per germline, CDR1 LNHNV and CDR2 YYDKDF (reference sequence). Trimming took 0 bases from V and 6 from J, leaving 6 bases between them. CDR3 residues: CATSRDRGQPQHF. CDR3 nucleotide sequence: TGTGCCACCAGCAGAGATCGCGGTCAGCCCCAGCATTTT.

V and J are TRBV7-3 and TRBJ2-5, with D perhaps TRBD1 (6 bases). Trimming pared 5 bases from V and 4 bases from J, leaving 11 bases between. In germline, CDR1 is SGHTA, CDR2 FQGTGA. CDR3 length: 13 amino acids. The CDR3 DNA reads as TGTGCCAGCAGCCCTGGACAGTCAGAGACCCAGTACTTC. Its protein is CASSPGQSETQYF.

CDR3 residues: CASSHELNQPQHF. The CDR3 bases are TGTGCCAGCAGCCACGAACTCAATCAGCCCCAGCATTTT. The V and J genes are TRBV6-1 and TRBJ1-5; D gene unclear. The V and J ends lost 6 bases and 3 bases respectively, with 9 bases between them. CDR1 and CDR2 from the germline V gene are MNHNS and SASEGT. CDR3 length equals 13 residues.